The clone carrying this T cell receptor beta chain was counted ten times or more. Its antigen remains unidentified. This sample was included in a study of T-cell reconstitution after alpha-beta-depleted transplantation in children. Study-level findings and limits: Diversity of TCRbeta at day 60 was high in some patients, arising from surviving recipient T cells and thymic progenitors. The study reportedly traced alpha-beta T cells about two months after transplant to several hundred expanded graft clones. When one year had passed after transplant, most T-cell counts and diversity came from newly produced T cells.

Using unique molecular identifiers, the investigators prepared the TCRbeta library. TCRdb passed the PCR reads through MiXCR, listing each CDR3 protein once. The sample includes around 100,000 distinct CDR3 sequences, approximately 10% of them seen just once. The V and J ends lost 6 bases and 4 bases, in that order; junction bases with no gene match: 20. The germline V gene encodes CDR1 DFQATT and CDR2 SNEGSKA (reference sequence). The CDR3 contains 17 residues. The TCR was taken from a boy younger than 10 with acute lymphoblastic leukemia, due to receive a stem cell transplant. The chain couples TRBV20-1 to TRBJ2-5; 7 positions match TRBD2. Sequencing was performed on PBMCs, taken before TCRalphabeta/CD19-depleted stem cell transplant. CDR3 in amino acids: CSASKDGEGLVGETQYF. CDR3 in DNA: TGCAGTGCCTCAAAGGATGGGGAGGGGCTAGTAGGAGAGACCCAGTACTTC.